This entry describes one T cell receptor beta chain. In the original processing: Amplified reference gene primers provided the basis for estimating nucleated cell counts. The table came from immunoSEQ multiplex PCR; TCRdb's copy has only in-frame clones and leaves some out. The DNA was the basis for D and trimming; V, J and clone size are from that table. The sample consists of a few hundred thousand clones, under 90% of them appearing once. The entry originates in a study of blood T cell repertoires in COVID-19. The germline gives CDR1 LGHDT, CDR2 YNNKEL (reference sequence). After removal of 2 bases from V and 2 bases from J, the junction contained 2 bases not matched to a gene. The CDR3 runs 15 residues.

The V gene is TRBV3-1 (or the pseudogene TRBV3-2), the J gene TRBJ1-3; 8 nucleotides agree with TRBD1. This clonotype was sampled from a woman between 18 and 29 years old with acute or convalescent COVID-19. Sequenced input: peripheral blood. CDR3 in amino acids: CASSQPTGAGNTIYF. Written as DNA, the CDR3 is TGTGCCAGCAGCCAACCGACAGGGGCTGGAAACACCATATATTTT.